Below, 11 T cell receptor beta chains from the same sample are listed, as sequenced in a study of blood T cell repertoires in COVID-19. Assay used: immunoSEQ multiplex PCR; TCRdb lists only in-frame clones, some missing. The sample yields approximately 380,000 clones, about 89% seen once. The material sequenced was PBMCs or T cells enriched from blood (not recorded which). The receptors derive from a woman in her thirties or forties who had been exposed to COVID-19.

Only one count was recorded for this clone. The same CDR3 also results from other DNA sequences found in this sample. The chain carries TRBV30 and TRBJ1-6, with D possibly TRBD1 on 5 matching bases. Germline assignment: CDR1 GTSNPN and CDR2 SVGIG (reference sequence). There are 15 residues in the CDR3. The germline V and J ends were trimmed by 0 bases and 4 bases, with 10 bases remaining between them. Here the CDR3 reads CAWSVRGSYNSPLHF. In DNA form, the CDR3 reads TGTGCCTGGAGTGTTCGGGGGTCATATAATTCACCCCTCCACTTT.

V usage is TRBV15 and J usage is TRBJ1-2; 7 bases agree with TRBD1. The V gene end was trimmed by 8 bases and the J gene end by 2 bases; junction bases not matched to a gene: 14. CDR3 length: 16 residues. CDR1 LNHNV and CDR2 YYDKDF come from the germline V gene (reference sequence). CDR3 bases: TGTGCCACCTCCAAAGCCGGGACAGCTGAAAACTATGGCTACACCTTC. The encoded protein is CATSKAGTAENYGYTF.

This chain links TRBV19 with TRBJ2-5; D is perhaps TRBD2 (5 bases). V lost 5 bases and J lost 3, with 7 bases in between. The CDR3 covers 12 residues. The germline V gene has CDR1 LNHDA and CDR2 SQIVND (reference sequence). In nucleotides, the CDR3 is TGTGCCAGTAGTGAGAGGGAAGAGACCCAGTACTTC. This sequence encodes CASSEREETQYF. Based on the CDR3 plus reference TRBV19 and TRBJ2-5, the full variable domain is DGGITQSPKYLFRKEGQNVTLSCEQNLNHDAMYWYRQDPGQGLRLIYYSQIVNDFQKGDIAEGYSVSREKKESFPLTVTSAQKNPTAFYLCASSEREETQYFGPGTRLLVL.

There are a few counts of this clone. CDR3 sequence (DNA): TGTGCCAGCAGCTCACAGGGGCAAGCTTTCTTT. Protein product: CASSSQGQAFF. V usage is TRBV9 and J usage is TRBJ1-1, with TRBD1 identical over 7 bases. The CDR3 covers 11 residues. CDR1 is SGDLS and CDR2 is YYNGEE in the germline V gene. Trimming cost V 4 bases and J 9 bases; bases outside gene matches: 3. The full variable domain, rest sourced from reference TRBV9 and TRBJ1-1, is DSGVTQTPKHLITATGQRVTLRCSPRSGDLSVYWYQQSLDQGLQFLIQYYNGEERAKGNILERFSAQQFPDLHSELNLSSLELGDSALYFCASSSQGQAFFGQGTRLTVV.

The chain employs TRBV5-4 and TRBJ2-1, with TRBD2 matching over 9 bases. CDR1 SGHNT and CDR2 YYREEE come from the germline V gene (reference sequence). The CDR3 runs to 14 residues. Trimming took 3 bases from V and 8 from J; bases not matched to a gene: 6. This chain's CDR3 is CASSSLAGSDEQFF. CDR3 DNA sequence: TGTGCCAGCAGCTCCCTAGCGGGGTCGGATGAGCAGTTCTTC.

This chain connects TRBV5-1 to TRBJ2-1; 8 bases line up with TRBD1. Germline CDR1 is SGHRS and CDR2 is YFSETQ. The CDR3 consists of 14 residues. V shed 0 bases and J 6 bases; nucleotides not matched to a gene: 2. CDR3 sequence reads: CASSLGGQANEQFF. DNA for the CDR3: TGCGCCAGCAGCTTGGGGGGACAGGCCAATGAGCAGTTCTTC.

This clone is a singleton in its sample. The chain uses TRBV10-3 and TRBJ2-1; TRBD2 aligns across 8 bases. V was clipped by 2 bases and J by 8 bases; unmatched bases: 8. CDR3 length: 15 amino acids. The germline CDR1 and CDR2 sequences are ENHRY and SYGVKD. This CDR3 reads CAISEVAGGAYEQFF. CDR3 sequence (DNA): TGTGCCATCAGTGAGGTGGCCGGGGGGGCCTATGAGCAGTTCTTC.

V gene TRBV18 combines with J gene TRBJ2-7; TRBD1 matches 7 bases. CDR3 length equals 14 residues. V gave up 3 bases and J gave up 3 bases; unmatched junction bases: 5. Germline loops: CDR1 KGHSH, CDR2 LQKENI. CDR3: CASSPRDSYYEQYF. CDR3 bases: TGTGCCAGCTCACCCCGGGACAGCTACTACGAGCAGTACTTC. Variable domain in full (rest from reference TRBV18 and TRBJ2-7): NAGVMQNPRHLVRRRGQEARLRCSPMKGHSHVYWYRQLPEEGLKFMVYLQKENIIDESGMPKERFSAEFPKEGPSILRIQQVVRGDSAAYFCASSPRDSYYEQYFGPGTRLTVT.

This clone was observed a single time. The rearrangement joins TRBV5-8 to TRBJ2-3; tentatively, D is TRBD1 (7 bases). The CDR3 is 14 residues long. Between the trimmed V and J ends, which lost 9 bases and 4 bases, there was a span of 18 bases. Germline loops: CDR1 SGHTS, CDR2 YDEGEE. CDR3 nucleotides: TGTGCCACCTCCATCGGCAGGGGGGCAGATACGCAGTATTTT. It codes for CATSIGRGADTQYF.

The rearrangement links TRBV10-2 to TRBJ2-3; no clear D gene. Germline loops: CDR1 WSHSY, CDR2 SAAADI. The V and J ends lost 1 base and 2 bases respectively, with 4 bases between them. The CDR3 covers 13 residues. CDR3 sequence: CASSEFFTDTQYF. DNA of the CDR3: TGCGCCAGCAGTGAGTTCTTCACAGATACGCAGTATTTT.

The J gene is TRBJ2-7, the V gene TRBV18, with D maybe TRBD1 (7 bases). CDR1 and CDR2 from the germline V gene are KGHSH and LQKENI. The V end lost 5 bases, the J end lost 2 bases, and 13 bases lay between the germline ends. The CDR3 length is 14 residues. CDR3 loop: CASSATGRTYEQYF. Here the CDR3 DNA reads TGTGCCAGCTCAGCGACAGGGAGGACCTACGAGCAGTACTTC. Together with reference TRBV18 and TRBJ2-7, the CDR3 gives the full variable domain: NAGVMQNPRHLVRRRGQEARLRCSPMKGHSHVYWYRQLPEEGLKFMVYLQKENIIDESGMPKERFSAEFPKEGPSILRIQQVVRGDSAAYFCASSATGRTYEQYFGPGTRLTVT.